Given below is one T cell receptor beta chain in context. Its antigen is unknown. The data were taken from a study of cytomegalovirus exposure and HLA in healthy donors. Unrecorded immune exposure was likely among donors, who were nominally healthy when sampled. Study results and limitations: In a later analysis, most CMV-associated TCR beta chains appeared HLA-restricted.

Use of 60 Vbeta and 13 Jbeta primers characterized the PCR. Original handling: A later analysis counted approximately 80 million unique TCR beta chains, some 12 million shared. This table comes from immunoSEQ multiplex PCR, and its TCRdb copy is limited to in-frame clones, with some not included. That table supplies the V and J calls and clone size; D and trimming were determined from the DNA. The table lists approximately 120,000 clones, 65% to 80% of them singletons. This CDR3 spans 16 amino acids. V was cut by 2 bases and J by 5 bases, with 13 bases left in between. Germline V CDR1 and CDR2: MNHEY, SVGAGI.

The sample consisted of PBMCs. The sequence came from a female donor in good health and CMV-seronegative. The chain links TRBV6-5 to TRBJ1-6, with D perhaps TRBD1 (6 bases). The CDR3 protein is CASSYGGGQDNSPLHF. CDR3 nucleotide sequence: TGTGCCAGCAGTTACGGGGGCGGGCAGGATAATTCACCCCTCCACTTT.